Below, one T cell receptor beta chain is given with its context. The antigen is not known. The data stem from a study of shared clonotypes between healthy human individuals. Notes on the study in general: Clonotype sharing among donors likely depends on sequencing depth.

The method was immunoSEQ multiplex PCR; TCRdb's version includes in-frame clones alone and lacks a portion of them. The sample has about 2.3 million clones, more than 80% seen once. Germline values: CDR1 MNHEY, CDR2 SVGAGI. The CDR3 sequence is 15 residues long. Trimming pared 0 bases from V and 10 bases from J, leaving 16 bases between. The TCR was taken from a man between 18 and 29 years old in good health. Some clones in this sample may be carry-over from other donors' samples. The sample consisted of naive CD4+ T cells from PBMCs. Sample subset: CD45RA+ positively selected. V usage is TRBV6-5 and J usage is TRBJ2-1, with D perhaps TRBD1 or TRBD2 (5 bases each). CDR3 nucleotide sequence: TGTGCCAGCAGTTACTCGAGGGGTAGCTTCCGGGAGCAGTTCTTC. This codes for CASSYSRGSFREQFF.